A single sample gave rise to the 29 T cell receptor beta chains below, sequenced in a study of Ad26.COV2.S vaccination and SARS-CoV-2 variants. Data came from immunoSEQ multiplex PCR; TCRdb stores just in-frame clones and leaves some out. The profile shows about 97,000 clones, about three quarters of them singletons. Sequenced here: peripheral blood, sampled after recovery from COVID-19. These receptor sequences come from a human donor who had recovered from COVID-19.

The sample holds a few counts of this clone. DNA for the CDR3: TGCGCCAGCAGCGTGGTGAGGGACACCGGGGAGCTGTTTTTT. Protein sequence: CASSVVRDTGELFF. This chain joins TRBV5-1 and TRBJ2-2, with TRBD2 as a possible D gene (5 bases). The CDR3 is made up of 14 amino acids. Looked up from germline, CDR1 is SGHRS and CDR2 is YFSETQ. Trimming stripped 4 bases from V and 3 bases from J, with 10 bases between.

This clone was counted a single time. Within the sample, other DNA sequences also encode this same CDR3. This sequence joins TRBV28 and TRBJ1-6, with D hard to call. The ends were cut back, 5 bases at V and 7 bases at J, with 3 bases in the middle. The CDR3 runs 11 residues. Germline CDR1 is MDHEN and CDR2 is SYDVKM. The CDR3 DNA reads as TGTGCCAGCAGTGGCAATTCACCCCTCCACTTT. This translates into CASSGNSPLHF.

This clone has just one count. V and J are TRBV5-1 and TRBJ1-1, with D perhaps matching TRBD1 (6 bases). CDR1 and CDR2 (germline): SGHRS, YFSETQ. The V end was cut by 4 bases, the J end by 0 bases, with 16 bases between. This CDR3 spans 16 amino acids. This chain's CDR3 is CASSPRGSHMNTEAFF. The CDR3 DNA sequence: TGCGCCAGCAGCCCGAGGGGGAGTCACATGAACACTGAAGCTTTCTTT.

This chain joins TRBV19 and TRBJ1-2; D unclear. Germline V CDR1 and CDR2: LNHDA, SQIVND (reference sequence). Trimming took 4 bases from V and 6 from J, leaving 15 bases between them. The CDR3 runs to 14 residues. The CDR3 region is CASSRVQNTHGYTF. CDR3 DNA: TGTGCCAGTAGTAGGGTCCAAAACACCCATGGCTACACCTTC.

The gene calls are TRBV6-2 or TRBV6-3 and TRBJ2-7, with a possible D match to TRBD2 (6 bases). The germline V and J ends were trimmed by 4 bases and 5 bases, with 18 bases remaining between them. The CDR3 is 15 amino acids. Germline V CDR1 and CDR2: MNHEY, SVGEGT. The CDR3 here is CASSSHRTPGDEQYF. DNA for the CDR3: TGTGCCAGCAGTTCCCACAGGACCCCGGGGGACGAGCAGTACTTC.

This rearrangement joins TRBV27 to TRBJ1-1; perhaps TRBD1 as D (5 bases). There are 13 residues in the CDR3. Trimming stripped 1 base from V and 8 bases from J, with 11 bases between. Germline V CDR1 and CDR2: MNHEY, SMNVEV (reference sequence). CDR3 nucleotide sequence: TGTGCCAGCAGTTTATTTTCAGGGCAGGAAGCTTTCTTT. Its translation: CASSLFSGQEAFF.

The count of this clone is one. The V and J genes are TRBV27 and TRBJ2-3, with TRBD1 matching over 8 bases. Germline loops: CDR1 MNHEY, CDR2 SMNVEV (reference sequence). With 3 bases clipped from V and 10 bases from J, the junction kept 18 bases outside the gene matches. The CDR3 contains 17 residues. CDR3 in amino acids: CASSFTLRTGRGTAQYF. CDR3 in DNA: TGTGCCAGCAGTTTTACTCTTCGGACAGGGCGAGGGACCGCGCAGTATTTT.

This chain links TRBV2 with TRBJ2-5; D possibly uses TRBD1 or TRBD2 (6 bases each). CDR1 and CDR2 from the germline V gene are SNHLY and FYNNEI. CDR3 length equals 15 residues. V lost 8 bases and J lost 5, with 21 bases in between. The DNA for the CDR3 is TGTGCCAGCGGACTCGAGGGGGGTGTCCGGGAGACCCAGTACTTC. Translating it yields CASGLEGGVRETQYF.

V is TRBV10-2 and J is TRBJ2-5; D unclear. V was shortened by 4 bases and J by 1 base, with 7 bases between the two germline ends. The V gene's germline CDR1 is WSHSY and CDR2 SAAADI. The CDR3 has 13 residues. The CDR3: CASSVQTQETQYF. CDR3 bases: TGCGCCAGCAGTGTCCAGACCCAAGAGACCCAGTACTTC.

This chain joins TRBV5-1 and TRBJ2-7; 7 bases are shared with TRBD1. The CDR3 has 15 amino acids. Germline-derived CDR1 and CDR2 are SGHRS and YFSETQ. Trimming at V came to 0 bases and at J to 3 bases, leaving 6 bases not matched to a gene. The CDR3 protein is CASSLEAGGRYEQYF. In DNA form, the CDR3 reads TGCGCCAGCAGCTTGGAGGCAGGGGGTCGCTACGAGCAGTACTTC. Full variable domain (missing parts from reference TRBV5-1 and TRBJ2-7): KAGVTQTPRYLIKTRGQQVTLSCSPISGHRSVSWYQQTPGQGLQFLFEYFSETQRNKGNFPGRFSGRQFSNSRSEMNVSTLELGDSALYLCASSLEAGGRYEQYFGPGTRLTVT.

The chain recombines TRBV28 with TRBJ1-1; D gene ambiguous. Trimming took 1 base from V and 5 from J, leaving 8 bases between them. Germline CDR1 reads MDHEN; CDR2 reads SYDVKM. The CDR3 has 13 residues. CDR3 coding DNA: TGTGCCAGCAGTTTATCGGGGATTACTGAAGCTTTCTTT. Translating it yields CASSLSGITEAFF.

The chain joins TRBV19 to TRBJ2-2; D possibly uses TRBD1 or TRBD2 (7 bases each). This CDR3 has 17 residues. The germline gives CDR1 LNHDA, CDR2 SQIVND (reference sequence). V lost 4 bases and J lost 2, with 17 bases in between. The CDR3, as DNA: TGTGCCAGTAGTACAGGGGGAGGGGGTGAAAACACCGGGGAGCTGTTTTTT. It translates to CASSTGGGGENTGELFF.

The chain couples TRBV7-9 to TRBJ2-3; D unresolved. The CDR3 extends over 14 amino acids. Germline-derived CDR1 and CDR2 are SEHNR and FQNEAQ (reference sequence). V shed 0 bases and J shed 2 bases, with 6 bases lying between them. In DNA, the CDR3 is TGTGCCAGCAGCTTAGCCCACCCCACAGATACGCAGTATTTT. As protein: CASSLAHPTDTQYF.

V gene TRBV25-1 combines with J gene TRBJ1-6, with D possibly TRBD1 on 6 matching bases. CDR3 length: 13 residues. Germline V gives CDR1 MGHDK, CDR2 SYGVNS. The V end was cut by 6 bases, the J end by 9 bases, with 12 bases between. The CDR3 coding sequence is TGTGCCAGCAGAGACAGGTTCGGTTCACCCCTCCACTTT. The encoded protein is CASRDRFGSPLHF.

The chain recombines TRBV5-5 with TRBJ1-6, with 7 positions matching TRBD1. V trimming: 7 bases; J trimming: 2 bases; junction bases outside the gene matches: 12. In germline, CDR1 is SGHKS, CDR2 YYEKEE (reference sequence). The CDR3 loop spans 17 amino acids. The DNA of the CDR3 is TGTGCCAGCTCCTCCGGGACAGCTACCACCTATAATTCACCCCTCCACTTT. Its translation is CASSSGTATTYNSPLHF.

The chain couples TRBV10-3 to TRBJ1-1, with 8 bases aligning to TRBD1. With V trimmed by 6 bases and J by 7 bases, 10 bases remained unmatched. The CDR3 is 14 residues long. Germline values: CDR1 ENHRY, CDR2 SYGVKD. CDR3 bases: TGTGCCATCAGACCGGGACAGGCGCAAAATGAAGCTTTCTTT. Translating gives CAIRPGQAQNEAFF.

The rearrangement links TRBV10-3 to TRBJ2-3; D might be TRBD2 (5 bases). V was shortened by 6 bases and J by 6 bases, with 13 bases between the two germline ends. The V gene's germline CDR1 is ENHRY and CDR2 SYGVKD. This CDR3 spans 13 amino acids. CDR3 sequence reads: CAIRVGEVDTQYF. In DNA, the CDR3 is TGTGCCATCAGGGTCGGGGAAGTGGATACGCAGTATTTT.

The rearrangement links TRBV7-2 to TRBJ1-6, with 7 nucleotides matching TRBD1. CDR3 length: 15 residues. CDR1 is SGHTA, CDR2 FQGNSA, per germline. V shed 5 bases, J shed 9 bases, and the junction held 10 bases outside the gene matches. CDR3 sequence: CASSPTRGAGSPLHF. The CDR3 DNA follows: TGTGCCAGCAGCCCGACCAGGGGGGCAGGTTCACCCCTCCACTTT.

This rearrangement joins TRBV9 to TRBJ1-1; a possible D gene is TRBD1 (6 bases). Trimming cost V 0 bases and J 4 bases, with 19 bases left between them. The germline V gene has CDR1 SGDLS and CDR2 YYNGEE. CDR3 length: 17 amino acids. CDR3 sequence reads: CASSVEKGPPGATEAFF. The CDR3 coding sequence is TGTGCCAGCAGCGTAGAGAAAGGACCCCCGGGGGCCACTGAAGCTTTCTTT.

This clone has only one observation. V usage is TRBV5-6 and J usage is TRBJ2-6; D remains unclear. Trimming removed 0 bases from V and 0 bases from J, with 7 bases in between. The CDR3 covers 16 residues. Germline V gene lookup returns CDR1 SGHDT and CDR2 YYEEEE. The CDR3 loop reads CASSLGRSSGANVLTF. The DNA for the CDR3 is TGTGCCAGCAGCTTGGGGCGGAGCTCTGGGGCCAACGTCCTGACTTTC.

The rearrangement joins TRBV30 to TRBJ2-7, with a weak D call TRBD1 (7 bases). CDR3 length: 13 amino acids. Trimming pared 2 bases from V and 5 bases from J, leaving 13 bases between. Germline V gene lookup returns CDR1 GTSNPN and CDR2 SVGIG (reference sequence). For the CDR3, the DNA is TGTGCCTGGAGTAGGCAGGGGGGCAACGAGCAGTACTTC. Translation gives CAWSRQGGNEQYF.

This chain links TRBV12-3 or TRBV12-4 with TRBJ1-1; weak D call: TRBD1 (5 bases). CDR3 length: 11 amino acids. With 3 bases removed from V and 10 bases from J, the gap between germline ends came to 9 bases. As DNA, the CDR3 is TGTGCCAGCAGTTTGGGGCAGGGAGCTTTCTTT. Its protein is CASSLGQGAFF.

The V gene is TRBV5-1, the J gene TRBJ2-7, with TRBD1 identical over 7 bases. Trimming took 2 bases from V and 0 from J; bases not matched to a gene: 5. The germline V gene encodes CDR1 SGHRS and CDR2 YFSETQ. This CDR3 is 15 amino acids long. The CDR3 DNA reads TGCGCCAGCAGCTTTCGGGACAGTAGCTCCTACGAGCAGTACTTC. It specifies CASSFRDSSSYEQYF.

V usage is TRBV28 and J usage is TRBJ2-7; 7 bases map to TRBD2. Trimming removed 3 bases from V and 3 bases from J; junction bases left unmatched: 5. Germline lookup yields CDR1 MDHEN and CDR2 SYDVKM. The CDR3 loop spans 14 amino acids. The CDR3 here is CASSLAGAGYEQYF. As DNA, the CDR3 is TGTGCCAGCAGTTTGGCGGGAGCGGGCTACGAGCAGTACTTC. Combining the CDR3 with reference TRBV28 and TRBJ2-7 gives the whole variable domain DVKVTQSSRYLVKRTGEKVFLECVQDMDHENMFWYRQDPGLGLRLIYFSYDVKMKEKGDIPEGYSVSREKKERFSLILESASTNQTSMYLCASSLAGAGYEQYFGPGTRLTVT.

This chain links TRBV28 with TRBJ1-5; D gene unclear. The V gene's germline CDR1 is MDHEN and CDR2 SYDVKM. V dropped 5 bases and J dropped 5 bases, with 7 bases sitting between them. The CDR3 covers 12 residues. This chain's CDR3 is CASSPGYQPQHF. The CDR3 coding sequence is TGTGCCAGCAGTCCCGGGTATCAGCCCCAGCATTTT.

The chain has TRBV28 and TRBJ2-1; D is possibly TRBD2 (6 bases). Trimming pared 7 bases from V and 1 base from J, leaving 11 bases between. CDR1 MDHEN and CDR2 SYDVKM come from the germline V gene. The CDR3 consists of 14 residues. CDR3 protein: CASILAGSYNEQFF. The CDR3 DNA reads TGTGCCAGCATACTAGCAGGATCCTACAATGAGCAGTTCTTC.

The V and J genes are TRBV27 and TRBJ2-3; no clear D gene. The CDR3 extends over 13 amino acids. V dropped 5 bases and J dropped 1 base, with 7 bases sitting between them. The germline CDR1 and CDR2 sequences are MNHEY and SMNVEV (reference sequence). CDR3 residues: CASSLKRTDTQYF. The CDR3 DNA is TGTGCCAGCAGTCTCAAGCGCACAGATACGCAGTATTTT.

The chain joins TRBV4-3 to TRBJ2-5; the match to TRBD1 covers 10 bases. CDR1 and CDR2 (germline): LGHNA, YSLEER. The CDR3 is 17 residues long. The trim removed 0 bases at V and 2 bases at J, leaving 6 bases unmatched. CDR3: CASSQDRSDRGQETQYF. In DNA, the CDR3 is TGCGCCAGCAGCCAAGATAGGTCGGACAGGGGGCAAGAGACCCAGTACTTC.

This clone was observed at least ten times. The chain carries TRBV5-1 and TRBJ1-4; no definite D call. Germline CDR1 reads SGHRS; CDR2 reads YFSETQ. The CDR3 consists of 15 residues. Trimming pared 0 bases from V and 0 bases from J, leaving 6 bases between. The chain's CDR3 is CASSLGTSTNEKLFF. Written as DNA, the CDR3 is TGCGCCAGCAGCTTGGGGACCTCAACTAATGAAAAACTGTTTTTT. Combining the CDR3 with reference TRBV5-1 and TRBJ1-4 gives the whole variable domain KAGVTQTPRYLIKTRGQQVTLSCSPISGHRSVSWYQQTPGQGLQFLFEYFSETQRNKGNFPGRFSGRQFSNSRSEMNVSTLELGDSALYLCASSLGTSTNEKLFFGSGTQLSVL.